The clone carrying this T cell receptor (beta chain) was observed at least ten times. V lost 0 bases, J lost 7 bases, and 18 bases lay in between. Per germline, CDR1 LNHNV and CDR2 YYDKDF (reference sequence). The CDR3 is made up of 16 amino acids. TCRdb independently ran MiXCR on the reads; one entry per CDR3 protein. Of tens of thousands of distinct CDR3 sequences in the sample, over 20% were seen once. This specimen belongs to a study of lung T cells in sarcoidosis with Löfgren's syndrome. The source is a human donor with sarcoidosis (Löfgren's syndrome or another form), or a control subject (not recorded which). The rearrangement uses TRBV15 and TRBJ1-2; D may be TRBD1 (5 bases). Sequencing was performed on CD4+ T cells from PBMCs. CDR3 coding DNA: TGTGCCACCAGCAGAGACCCCATTCGGGACCCTGTTGGCTACACCTTC. This codes for CATSRDPIRDPVGYTF.